This T cell receptor beta chain comes out of a study of T cell responses to AZD1222 COVID-19 vaccine. Study summary: Pooled in the analysis were second doses at about 4 or about 12 weeks.

Turning to this clone: Its antigen is unidentified.

In germline, CDR1 is SGHNT, CDR2 YENEEA. The CDR3 has 14 residues. V lost 4 bases to trimming and J lost 2 bases, with 10 bases between them. Overall study findings and caveats: Breadth and depth of Spike-specific TCRs rose after two AZD1222 doses. Nearly half of spike-specific TCRs reportedly target variant regions that are unmutated in the B.1.351 and B.1.1.7 variants.

The table came from immunoSEQ multiplex PCR; TCRdb's copy has only in-frame clones and leaves some out. The table has 80,000 or so clones, roughly nine tenths seen once. The TCR was taken from an adult in good health. This chain links TRBV11-3 with TRBJ2-3; TRBD1 or TRBD2 may be the D gene (5 bases each). The sample was peripheral blood, taken on day 0 of AZD1222 vaccination. The CDR3 DNA sequence: TGTGCCAGCAGCTACGGGACCTCCACAGATACGCAGTATTTT. As protein: CASSYGTSTDTQYF.